The entry below gives a single T cell receptor (beta chain) sequence along with its context. What it binds is unknown. TCRdb re-analysed the reads in MiXCR, keeping a single row per CDR3 protein. Of hundreds of thousands of distinct CDR3 sequences in the sample, more than 25% were seen once. The data were obtained in a study of T cell repertoires in cytomegalovirus infection. Per the germline V gene, CDR1 is MNHEY and CDR2 is SVGAGI. The CDR3 runs to 16 residues. V was shortened by 0 bases and J by 0 bases, with 8 bases between the two germline ends. This sequence joins TRBV6-5 and TRBJ2-2; D remains unclear. The clonotype comes from a human donor in good health (CMV status not recorded). Some clones in this sample may be carry-over from other donors' samples. Here the sequenced sample was cultured CD8+ T cells from PBMCs, taken from culture after CMV antigen stimulation. Here the CDR3 reads CASSYSTLTNTGELFF. CDR3 DNA sequence: TGTGCCAGCAGTTACTCGACCCTGACGAACACCGGGGAGCTGTTTTTT.